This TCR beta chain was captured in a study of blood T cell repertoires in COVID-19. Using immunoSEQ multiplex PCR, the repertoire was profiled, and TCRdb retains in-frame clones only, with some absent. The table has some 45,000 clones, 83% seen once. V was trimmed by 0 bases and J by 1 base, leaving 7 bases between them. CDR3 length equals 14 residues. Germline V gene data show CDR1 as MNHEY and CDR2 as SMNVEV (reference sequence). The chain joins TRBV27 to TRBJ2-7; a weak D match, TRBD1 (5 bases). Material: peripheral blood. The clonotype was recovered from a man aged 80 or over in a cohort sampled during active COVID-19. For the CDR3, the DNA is TGTGCCAGCAGTTTATCAGGGGCTTCCTACGAGCAGTACTTC. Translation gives CASSLSGASYEQYF.